This paragraph reports one TCR beta chain. Its antigen is still unknown. At one end, the junction sequence differs from germline, possibly due to a read error. This record belongs to a study of read filtering for tumor transcriptome and immune sequencing. Study results and caveats: IR-seq and RNA-seq agreed better without single-read clonotypes.

CDR3 length: 13 residues. Germline CDR1 and CDR2: SGHTA and FQGNSA. From 300 to 450 ng of RNA, a library with molecular barcoded alpha/delta and beta/gamma adaptors was made. MiXCR, applied by TCRdb to the reads, yields one record per CDR3 protein. The sample comprises some 46,000 distinct CDR3 sequences, less than 20% of which are singletons, and more than 30% rests with the top ten. The V call is TRBV7-2, the J call TRBJ2-1; D is unclear. The sequencing input was a population of CD138-negative cells sorted from bone marrow. The receptor's source is a donor aged 40 or over with multiple myeloma. The CDR3 spells CASSLPPPNERFF. The CDR3, as DNA: TGTGCCAGCAGCTTACCTCCTCCCAATGAGCGGTTCTTC.